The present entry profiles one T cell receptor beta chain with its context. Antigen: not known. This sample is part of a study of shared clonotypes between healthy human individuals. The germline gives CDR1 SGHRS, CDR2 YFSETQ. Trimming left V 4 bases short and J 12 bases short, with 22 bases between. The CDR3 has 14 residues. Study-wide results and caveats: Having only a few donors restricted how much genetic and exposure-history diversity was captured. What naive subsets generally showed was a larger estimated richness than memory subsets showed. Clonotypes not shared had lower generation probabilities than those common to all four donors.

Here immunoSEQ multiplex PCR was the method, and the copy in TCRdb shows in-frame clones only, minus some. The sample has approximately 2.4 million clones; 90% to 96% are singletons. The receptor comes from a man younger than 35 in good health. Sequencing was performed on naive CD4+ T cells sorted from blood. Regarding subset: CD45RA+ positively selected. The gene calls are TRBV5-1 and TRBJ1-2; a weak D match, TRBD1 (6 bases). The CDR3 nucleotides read TGCGCCAGCAGCCCTATGGGGGCAGATCAGTGGGACACCTTC. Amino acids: CASSPMGADQWDTF.